One and the same sample provided the 22 T cell receptor beta chains below, sequenced in a study of blood T cell repertoires in COVID-19. Repertoires were generated with immunoSEQ multiplex PCR, while TCRdb's copy carries only in-frame clones and drops some. Of hundreds of thousands of clones in the sample, roughly 86% are singletons; the top ten hold 8% to 9.5%. Sequencing was performed on PBMCs or T cells enriched from blood (not recorded which). The receptors were gathered from a woman aged 18-30 years who had recovered from COVID-19.

This sequence joins TRBV28 and TRBJ2-7, with 12 bases fitting TRBD2. The trim removed 4 bases at V and 4 bases at J, leaving 14 bases unmatched. Germline-derived CDR1 and CDR2 are MDHEN and SYDVKM. CDR3 size: 18 residues. Here the CDR3 reads CASSSMPPRLAGAYEQYF. The DNA for the CDR3 is TGTGCCAGCAGTTCCATGCCCCCCCGACTAGCGGGAGCTTACGAGCAGTACTTC.

This chain joins TRBV4-3 and TRBJ2-7; 7 nucleotides match TRBD2. This CDR3 has 15 amino acids. V dropped 3 bases and J dropped 4; count of bases not matched to a gene: 9. In germline, CDR1 is LGHNA, CDR2 YSLEER. CDR3 sequence reads: CASSQGGTIPYEQYF. CDR3 DNA: TGCGCCAGCAGCCAGGGTGGGACTATCCCGTACGAGCAGTACTTC.

The V gene is TRBV18, the J gene TRBJ1-6; 7 positions agree with TRBD1. The CDR3 is 14 amino acids. Germline V gives CDR1 KGHSH, CDR2 LQKENI. The ends lost 2 bases at V and 5 bases at J; junction bases unmatched: 0. CDR3 residues: CASSPGTDNSPLHF. The CDR3 DNA follows: TGTGCCAGCTCACCAGGGACAGATAATTCACCCCTCCACTTT.

The V call is TRBV5-1, the J call TRBJ2-7; no clear D. Germline V gene data show CDR1 as SGHRS and CDR2 as YFSETQ. This CDR3 spans 12 amino acids. The V gene lost 1 base and the J gene lost 4 bases, with 6 bases spanning the gap. CDR3 bases: TGCGCCAGCAGCTTGACAGTGTACGAGCAGTACTTC. Encoded protein: CASSLTVYEQYF.

In DNA, the CDR3 is TGTGCCAGCTCACCCCGACAGGACCGGGCCAAAGCTTTCTTT. The encoded protein is CASSPRQDRAKAFF. The genes are TRBV18 and TRBJ1-1; D perhaps matches TRBD1 (6 bases). The CDR3 sequence is 14 residues long. The germline V gene has CDR1 KGHSH and CDR2 LQKENI. V was clipped by 3 bases and J by 9 bases, with 17 bases between them. Full variable domain (outside the CDR3, taken from reference TRBV18 and TRBJ1-1): NAGVMQNPRHLVRRRGQEARLRCSPMKGHSHVYWYRQLPEEGLKFMVYLQKENIIDESGMPKERFSAEFPKEGPSILRIQQVVRGDSAAYFCASSPRQDRAKAFFGQGTRLTVV.

V gene TRBV5-5 combines with J gene TRBJ2-3; D is ambiguous. V was clipped by 3 bases and J by 3 bases, with 5 bases between them. Germline V gene lookup returns CDR1 SGHKS and CDR2 YYEKEE (reference sequence). The CDR3 is made up of 12 amino acids. The CDR3 sequence: CASSSDTDTQYF. The CDR3 nucleotides read TGTGCCAGCAGCTCAGATACAGATACGCAGTATTTT.

The V and J genes are TRBV28 and TRBJ1-5; D gene ambiguous. V lost 3 bases, J lost 5 bases, and 17 bases lay in between. CDR3 length: 16 amino acids. Germline lookup yields CDR1 MDHEN and CDR2 SYDVKM. In DNA, the CDR3 is TGTGCCAGCAGTTTTCTGTCGGGTCTGGCGTATCAGCCCCAGCATTTT. Protein sequence: CASSFLSGLAYQPQHF.

The chain is built from TRBV11-2 and TRBJ1-4, with 8 bases fitting TRBD1. CDR1 and CDR2 (germline): SGHAT, FQNNGV. The CDR3 extends over 17 amino acids. The V gene end was trimmed by 2 bases and the J gene end by 6 bases; junction bases not matched to a gene: 11. CDR3 amino acids: CASSLIKGQTGDEKLFF. The CDR3 DNA reads as TGTGCCAGCAGCTTAATAAAGGGTCAGACAGGGGATGAAAAACTGTTTTTT.

This rearrangement joins TRBV27 to TRBJ2-4, with a weak D call TRBD2 (7 bases). The CDR3 is 15 residues long. From germline, CDR1 is MNHEY and CDR2 SMNVEV (reference sequence). V was cut by 4 bases and J by 5 bases, with 15 bases left in between. The CDR3 nucleotides read TGTGCCAGCAGTTCCATTGGGGGGGGCCAAAACATTCAGTACTTC. Translating it yields CASSSIGGGQNIQYF.

As for this clone: Different DNA sequences within this sample yield the same CDR3. The chain joins TRBV12-3 or TRBV12-4 to TRBJ1-1; D is uncertain. Between the trimmed V and J ends, which lost 3 bases and 2 bases, there was a span of 7 bases. The CDR3 sequence is 13 residues long. The chain's CDR3 is CASSFSVNTEAFF. CDR3 DNA sequence: TGTGCCAGCAGTTTTTCGGTAAACACTGAAGCTTTCTTT.

This clone was seen once. The rearrangement links TRBV19 to TRBJ2-3, with D possibly matching TRBD1 (5 bases). Germline loops: CDR1 LNHDA, CDR2 SQIVND (reference sequence). The CDR3 length is 15 residues. The ends were cut back, 0 bases at V and 5 bases at J, with 12 bases in the middle. CDR3 residues: CASSIDQGWGDTQYF. The CDR3 DNA reads as TGTGCCAGTAGTATAGATCAGGGTTGGGGAGATACGCAGTATTTT.

This sequence joins TRBV21-1 and TRBJ2-7; TRBD2, as called in the table, went unchecked against the DNA. TRBV21-1 has pseudogene status. CDR3 size: 14 residues. CDR3 nucleotides: TGTGCCAGCAGCAGGGACTCCCAGGTTCGGGAGCAGTACTTC. Its translation: CASSRDSQVREQYF.

The J gene is TRBJ1-2, the V gene TRBV2; D might be TRBD1 (5 bases). CDR1 and CDR2 from the germline V gene are SNHLY and FYNNEI. Trimming removed 6 bases from V and 3 bases from J, with 8 bases in between. The CDR3 contains 12 residues. The CDR3 DNA follows: TGTGCCAGCAGGGACACCGACTATGGCTACACCTTC. Its protein product is CASRDTDYGYTF.

V usage is TRBV21-1 and J usage is TRBJ2-7; the D call TRBD2 from the table was never checked on the DNA. TRBV21-1 is a pseudogene locus. This CDR3 is 13 amino acids long. The CDR3 region has the DNA TGTGCCAGCAGCAAAATAGCGTCCTACGAGCAGTACTTC. Amino acid sequence: CASSKIASYEQYF.

A word on this clone: This same CDR3 is encoded by further DNA sequences in the sample. The chain has TRBV7-9 and TRBJ2-5; TRBD1 matches at 11 bases. From germline, CDR1 is SEHNR and CDR2 FQNEAQ (reference sequence). V shed 3 bases and J 5 bases; nucleotides not matched to a gene: 5. The CDR3 consists of 15 residues. The CDR3 loop reads CASSFWTGGEETQYF. CDR3 bases: TGTGCCAGCAGCTTCTGGACAGGGGGCGAGGAGACCCAGTACTTC.

The rearrangement joins TRBV7-3 to TRBJ1-4; 8 positions match TRBD1. This CDR3 region has 13 residues. V shed 5 bases and J 10 bases; nucleotides not matched to a gene: 6. Germline CDR1 is SGHTA and CDR2 is FQGTGA. The CDR3, as DNA: TGTGCCAGCAGCGTCGGACAGGGTGGAAAACTGTTTTTT. This translates into CASSVGQGGKLFF.

The CDR3 region is CASSFAIVGDSYEQYF. CDR3 coding DNA: TGTGCCAGCAGCTTTGCTATAGTCGGGGACTCCTACGAGCAGTACTTC. This chain uses TRBV7-2 with TRBJ2-7; a possible D gene is TRBD2 (5 bases). Germline-derived CDR1 and CDR2 are SGHTA and FQGNSA. The CDR3 runs 16 residues. V was cut by 3 bases and J by 0 bases, with 15 bases left in between.

In this sample, this clone turned up once. V usage is TRBV6-8 and J usage is TRBJ2-1; D remains unclear. The ends were cut back, 8 bases at V and 4 bases at J, with 12 bases in the middle. The germline V gene has CDR1 MNHGY and CDR2 SAAAGT. The CDR3 runs to 13 residues. The chain's CDR3 is CASELDMYNEQFF. In DNA form, the CDR3 reads TGTGCCAGCGAACTCGACATGTACAATGAGCAGTTCTTC.

The rearrangement links TRBV11-3 to TRBJ2-7, with D possibly TRBD2 on 5 matching bases. Germline CDR1 reads SGHNT; CDR2 reads YENEEA. Trimming removed 2 bases at V and 2 bases at J, with 10 bases between. The CDR3 loop spans 14 amino acids. Here the CDR3 reads CASSLRGGTYEQYF. For the CDR3, the DNA is TGTGCCAGCAGCTTACGCGGAGGCACCTACGAGCAGTACTTC.

This rearrangement joins TRBV23-1 to TRBJ1-2; no clear D. TRBV23-1 is designated an ORF whose function remains uncertain. This CDR3 contains 14 residues. Trimming left V 7 bases short and J 5 bases short, with 17 bases between. CDR3 residues: CASKTPNPGYGYTF. CDR3 DNA sequence: TGCGCCAGCAAGACACCCAATCCCGGATATGGCTACACCTTC.

This rearrangement joins TRBV3-1 (or the pseudogene TRBV3-2) to TRBJ1-4, with 7 bases aligning to TRBD1. Germline V gene sequence: CDR1 LGHDT, CDR2 YNNKEL (reference sequence). After removal of 3 bases from V and 2 bases from J, the junction contained 3 bases not matched to a gene. The CDR3 consists of 15 residues. The CDR3 region is CASSQTTGTNEKLFF. CDR3 nucleotide sequence: TGTGCCAGCAGCCAGACGACAGGGACTAATGAAAAACTGTTTTTT.

This chain connects TRBV4-2 to TRBJ2-3, with 7 bases matching TRBD2. Germline V gene sequence: CDR1 LGHNA, CDR2 YNFKEQ. The CDR3 has 15 residues. Losses at the gene ends were 6 bases for V and 2 bases for J; bases not matched to a gene: 8. DNA for the CDR3: TGTGCCAGCAGGTCCAGGCTAGCGGACACAGATACGCAGTATTTT. It yields the protein CASRSRLADTDTQYF.